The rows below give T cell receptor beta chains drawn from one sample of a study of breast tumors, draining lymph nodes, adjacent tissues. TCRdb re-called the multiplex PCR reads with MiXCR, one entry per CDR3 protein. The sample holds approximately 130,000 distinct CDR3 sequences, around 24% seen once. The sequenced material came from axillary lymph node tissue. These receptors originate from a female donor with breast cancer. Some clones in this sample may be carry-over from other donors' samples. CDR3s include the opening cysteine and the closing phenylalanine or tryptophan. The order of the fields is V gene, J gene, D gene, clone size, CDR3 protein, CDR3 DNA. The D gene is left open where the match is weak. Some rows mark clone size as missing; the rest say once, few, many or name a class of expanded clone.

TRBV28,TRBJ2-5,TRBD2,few,CASSTTSGTSALKETQYF,TGTGCCAGCAGTACTACCTCGGGAACTAGCGCTCTAAAAGAGACCCAGTACTTC
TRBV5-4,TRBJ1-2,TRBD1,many,CATHSGTGGGGGYTF,TGTGCCACCCACTCCGGGACAGGGGGCGGTGGGGGCTACACCTTC
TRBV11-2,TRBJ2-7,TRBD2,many,CASSLEASGSSYEQYF,TGTGCCAGCAGCTTAGAGGCTAGCGGGAGCTCCTACGAGCAGTACTTC
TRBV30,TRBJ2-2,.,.,CAWYMGGNTGELFF,TGTGCCTGGTATATGGGAGGCAACACCGGGGAGCTGTTTTTT
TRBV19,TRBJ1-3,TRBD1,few,CASSERTGHGNTIYF,TGTGCCAGTAGTGAACGGACAGGTCATGGAAACACCATATATTTT
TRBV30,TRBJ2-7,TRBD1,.,CACSTQGFNEQYF,TGTGCCTGTAGTACACAGGGGTTCAACGAGCAGTACTTC
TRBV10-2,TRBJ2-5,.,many,CASSPAGYQETQYF,TGCGCCAGCAGCCCGGCGGGGTACCAAGAGACCCAGTACTTC
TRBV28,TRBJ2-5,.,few,CASSLSPETQYF,TGTGCCAGCAGTTTATCCCCAGAGACCCAGTACTTC
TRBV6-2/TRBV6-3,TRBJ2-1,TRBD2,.,CASSSAGLGRRYEQFF,TGTGCCAGCAGTTCCGCGGGACTAGGACGGAGGTATGAGCAGTTCTTC
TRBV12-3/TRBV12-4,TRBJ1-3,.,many,CASSLGGRLNTIYF,TGTGCCAGCAGCCTAGGGGGAAGACTAAACACCATATATTTT
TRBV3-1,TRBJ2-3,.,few,CASSEQYYTDTQYF,TGTGCCAGCAGCGAACAGTATTACACAGATACGCAGTATTTT